This TCR beta chain was profiled in a study of T cells in Graves' hyperthyroidism and ophthalmopathy (dated by TCRdb to the late 2010s). For context, the study as a whole: Peripheral blood samples were taken at the time of initial diagnosis, prior to any treatment. The study also compared thyroid tissue and blood T-cell repertoires from 5 to 7 Graves' hyperthyroidism patients. A discovery cohort of around 100 patients, roughly 43 with Graves' ophthalmopathy and fewer than 65 with stable Graves' hyperthyroidism, was used to find distinguishing TCR V-J signatures. The paper reports TCR Vbeta CDR3 sequencing of about 140 peripheral blood samples: approximately 41 ophthalmopathy, under 80 hyperthyroidism and around 17 progressor patients. The roughly 91 discovery patients were randomly divided into training and test sets at a 7:3 ratio. Whether ophthalmopathy could be predicted prospectively was tested in an independent validation cohort made up of 18 to 20 hyperthyroidism patients plus 17 patients who later progressed to ophthalmopathy. After sampling, hyperthyroidism patients received methimazole starting at 30 mg daily, and ophthalmopathy patients received high-dose intravenous methylprednisolone. Points the paper makes about the study in general: Sample size was not statistically predetermined, and blinding of investigators to group allocation was not performed. During validation, the model predicted progression to ophthalmopathy a median of roughly 7.1 months ahead of onset, with around 65% sensitivity and 72% to 80% specificity. Blood samples also contained most of the expanded thyroid clonotypes (frequency above 0.001), which suggests that blood repertoires may reflect thyroid immune responses. In cross-validation, a model built on a 13 V-J signature told ophthalmopathy apart from stable hyperthyroidism with less than 90% sensitivity and about 81% specificity, and in testing the same model reached 80%/75%.

This clonotype was counted ten times or more. The specificity of this receptor is unknown. Base qualities are not recorded, but no much larger clone differs from it by a single base. Moderately to severely active disease, a Clinical Activity Score of at least 3, a NOSPECS grade of at least 4, and a duration under 3 months were present in ophthalmopathy patients. Patients with uncontrolled infections, other autoimmune diseases, pregnancy or lactation were excluded. Diagnoses relied on clinical symptoms, serum thyroxine and TRAb, thyroid ultrasound and orbital computed tomography. Ficoll-Paque density gradient centrifugation was used to isolate PBMCs from about 10 ml of fresh peripheral blood. Total RNA was extracted using Trizol reagent, and RNA quality was assessed on an Agilent 2100 Bioanalyzer. The TCR beta CDR3 regions were amplified from RNA transcripts. A first-round RT-PCR of the TCR CDR3 used the HTBI primer set with the Qiagen OneStep RT-PCR kit. Libraries were constructed in a second round of multiplex PCR, after which size selection and purification were performed. Libraries were sequenced paired-end with 100 bp reads on an Illumina HiSeq2000. Turning to the authors' computational methods: SOAPnuke was used to process the raw data, with reads discarded if the reads contained adapters or uncalled bases, had a mean Phred below 15, or lacked an exact constant-primer or identifier match. COPE v1.2.5 was used to merge the high-quality paired reads, and each unique nucleotide sequence was defined as a clonotype. MiTCR v1.1 was used to align clonotypes to the IMGT TRBV, TRBD and TRBJ reference segments. Only V-J combinations with frequency above 0.0001, covering 99% to 99.2% of repertoires, were analysed. A TCS score was defined as the ratio of F50 (clonal expansion) to E x V (chaos), with BLOSUM62-based TCRdist applied between CDR3 peptides within each V-J. Welch's t-statistics and random forest reduced some 510 V-J features to roughly 13, which were used in a naive Bayes classifier (R e1071). Using fastp trimming at Q25 and MiXCR clonotype assembly, TCRdb reanalyzed the public sequencing data and kept in-frame beta chains. Rows merge per CDR3 protein into single entries with the most common DNA and genes. These V and J calls rely on TCRdb rather than the paper's analysis. For this sample there are fewer than 350,000 distinct CDR3 sequences; roughly 19% appear just once. The ten biggest clones cover less than 40% of the sample.

The CDR3, from cysteine to phenylalanine, totals 14 residues. Just CDR3 DNA is preserved here, 42 bases in frame from base 1. CDR1 and CDR2 are drawn from the germline V gene: MDHEN, SYDVKM. Trimming removed 6 bases from V and 2 bases from J; the gene matches leave 6 bases unexplained. Material: blood. This TCR was sampled from a man in his fifties or sixties with Graves' ophthalmopathy. The chain is assembled from TRBV28 and TRBJ2-7; 8 junctional bases match TRBD2. The CDR3 region has the sequence CASSLLAGPYEQYF. The DNA sequence is TGTGCCAGCAGCCTTTTAGCGGGACCCTACGAGCAGTACTTC.